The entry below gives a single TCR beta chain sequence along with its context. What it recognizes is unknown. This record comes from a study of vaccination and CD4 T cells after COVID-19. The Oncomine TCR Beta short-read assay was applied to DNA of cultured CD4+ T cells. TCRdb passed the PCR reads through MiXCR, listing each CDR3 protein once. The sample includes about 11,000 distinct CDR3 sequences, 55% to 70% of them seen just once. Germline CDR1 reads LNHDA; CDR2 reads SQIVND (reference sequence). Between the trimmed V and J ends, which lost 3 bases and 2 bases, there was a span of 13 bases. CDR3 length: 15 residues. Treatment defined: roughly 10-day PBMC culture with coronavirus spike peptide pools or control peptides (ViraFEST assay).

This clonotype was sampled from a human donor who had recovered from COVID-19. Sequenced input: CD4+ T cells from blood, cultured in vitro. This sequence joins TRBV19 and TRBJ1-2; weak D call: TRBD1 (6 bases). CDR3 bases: TGTGCCAGTAGTATTACTCTGGACAGAAACTATGGCTACACCTTC. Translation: CASSITLDRNYGYTF.